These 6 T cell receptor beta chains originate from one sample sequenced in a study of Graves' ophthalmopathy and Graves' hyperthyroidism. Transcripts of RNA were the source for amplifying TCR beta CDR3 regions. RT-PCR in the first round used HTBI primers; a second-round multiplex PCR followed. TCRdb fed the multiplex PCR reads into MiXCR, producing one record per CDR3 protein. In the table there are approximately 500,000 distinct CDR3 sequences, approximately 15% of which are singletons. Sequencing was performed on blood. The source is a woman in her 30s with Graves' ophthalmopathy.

CDR3 sequence reads: CANNRNGDSHYGYTF. The CDR3 DNA follows: TGTGCCAACAACCGGAACGGTGATTCCCACTATGGCTACACCTTC. The chain has TRBV6-1 and TRBJ1-2; D is uncertain. The CDR3 loop spans 15 amino acids. Germline V CDR1 and CDR2: MNHNS, SASEGT. V shed 10 bases and J shed 3 bases, with 21 bases lying between them.

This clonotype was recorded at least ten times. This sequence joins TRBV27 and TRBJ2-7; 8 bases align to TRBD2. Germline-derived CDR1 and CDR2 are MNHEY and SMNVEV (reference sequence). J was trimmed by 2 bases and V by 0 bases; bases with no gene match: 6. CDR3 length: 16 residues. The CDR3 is CASSLSGRAGAYEQYF. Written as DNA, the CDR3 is TGTGCCAGCAGTTTATCGGGGCGAGCGGGGGCCTACGAGCAGTACTTC.

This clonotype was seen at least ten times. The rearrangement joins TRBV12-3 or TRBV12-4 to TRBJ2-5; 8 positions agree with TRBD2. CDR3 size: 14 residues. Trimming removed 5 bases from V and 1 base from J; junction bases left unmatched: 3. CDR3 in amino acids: CASSKGLAQETQYF. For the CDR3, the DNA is TGTGCCAGCAGTAAAGGACTAGCCCAAGAGACCCAGTACTTC.

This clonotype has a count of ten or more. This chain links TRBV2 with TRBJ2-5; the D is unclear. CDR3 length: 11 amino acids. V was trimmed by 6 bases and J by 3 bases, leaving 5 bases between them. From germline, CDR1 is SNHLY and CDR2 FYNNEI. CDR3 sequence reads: CASRAEETQYF. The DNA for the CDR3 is TGTGCCAGCAGGGCGGAAGAGACCCAGTACTTC.

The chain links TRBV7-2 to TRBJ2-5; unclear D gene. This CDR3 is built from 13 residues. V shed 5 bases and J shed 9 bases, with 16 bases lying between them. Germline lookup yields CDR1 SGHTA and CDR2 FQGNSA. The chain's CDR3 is CASSQDAHRAQYF. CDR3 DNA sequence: TGTGCCAGCAGCCAGGACGCCCATAGGGCCCAGTACTTC.

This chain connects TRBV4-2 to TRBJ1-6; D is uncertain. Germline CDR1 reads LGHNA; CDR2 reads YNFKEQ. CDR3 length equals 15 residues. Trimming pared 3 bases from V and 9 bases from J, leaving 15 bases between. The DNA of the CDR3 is TGTGCCAGCAGCCAGTCCAGGTTTCTCACTTCACCCCTCCACTTT. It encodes CASSQSRFLTSPLHF.